This T cell receptor beta chain is drawn from a study of blood T cell repertoires in COVID-19. This CDR3 comprises 14 residues. Trimming cost V 5 bases and J 2 bases, with 13 bases left between them. Original processing methods: The authors estimated nucleated cell counts from reference gene primer amplification. Only in-frame clones appear in the TCRdb table, and some are missing; sequencing was by immunoSEQ multiplex PCR. That table supplies the V and J calls and clone size; D and trimming were determined from the DNA. The sample contains tens of thousands of clones, around 85% of which appear only once. Patients of the Seattle cohort, enrolled during active infection, were followed longitudinally.

This receptor was obtained from a man between 35 and 55 years old with COVID-19, enrolled during active disease. Sequences were obtained from peripheral blood. The genes are TRBV6-7 and TRBJ2-7, with D maybe TRBD1 (6 bases). TRBV6-7 is an ORF for which the function is uncertain. Here the CDR3 reads CASSPGTLTYEQYF. The CDR3 coding sequence is TGTGCCAGCAGTCCCGGGACACTGACCTACGAGCAGTACTTC.